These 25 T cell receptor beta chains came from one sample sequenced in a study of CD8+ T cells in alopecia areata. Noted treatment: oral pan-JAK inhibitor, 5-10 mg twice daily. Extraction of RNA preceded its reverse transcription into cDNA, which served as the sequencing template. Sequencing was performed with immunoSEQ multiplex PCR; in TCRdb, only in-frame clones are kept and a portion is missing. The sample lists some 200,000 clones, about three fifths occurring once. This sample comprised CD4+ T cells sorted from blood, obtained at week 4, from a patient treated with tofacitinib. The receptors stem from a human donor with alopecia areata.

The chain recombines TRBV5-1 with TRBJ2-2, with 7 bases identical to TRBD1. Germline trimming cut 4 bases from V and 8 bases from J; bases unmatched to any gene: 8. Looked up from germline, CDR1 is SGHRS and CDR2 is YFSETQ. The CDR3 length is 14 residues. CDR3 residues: CASSRETGPGELFF. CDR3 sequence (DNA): TGCGCCAGCAGCAGGGAGACAGGGCCAGGGGAGCTGTTTTTT.

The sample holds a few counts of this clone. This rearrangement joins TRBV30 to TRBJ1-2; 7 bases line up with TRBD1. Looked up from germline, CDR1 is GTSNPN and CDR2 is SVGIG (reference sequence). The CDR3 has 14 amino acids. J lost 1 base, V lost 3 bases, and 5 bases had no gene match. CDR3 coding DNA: TGTGCCTGGAGGGGGGACAGTGTTAACTATGGCTACACCTTC. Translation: CAWRGDSVNYGYTF.

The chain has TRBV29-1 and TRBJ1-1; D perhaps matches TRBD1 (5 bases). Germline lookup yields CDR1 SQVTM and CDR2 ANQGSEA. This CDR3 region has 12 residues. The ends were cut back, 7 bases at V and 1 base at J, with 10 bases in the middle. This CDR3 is CSGRQQNTEAFF. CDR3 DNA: TGCAGCGGGAGACAGCAGAACACTGAAGCTTTCTTT.

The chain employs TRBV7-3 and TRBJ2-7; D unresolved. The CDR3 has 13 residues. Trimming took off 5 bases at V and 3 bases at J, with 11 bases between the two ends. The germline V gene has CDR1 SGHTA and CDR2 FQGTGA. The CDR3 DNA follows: TGTGCCAGCAGCCCACAAGCAGACTACGAGCAGTACTTC. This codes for CASSPQADYEQYF.

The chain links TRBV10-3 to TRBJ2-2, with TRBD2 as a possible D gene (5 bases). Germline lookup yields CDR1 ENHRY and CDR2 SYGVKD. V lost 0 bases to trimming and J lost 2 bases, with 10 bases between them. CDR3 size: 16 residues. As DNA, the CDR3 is TGTGCCATCAGTGAGTCCAGACGGGGTAACACCGGGGAGCTGTTTTTT. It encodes CAISESRRGNTGELFF.

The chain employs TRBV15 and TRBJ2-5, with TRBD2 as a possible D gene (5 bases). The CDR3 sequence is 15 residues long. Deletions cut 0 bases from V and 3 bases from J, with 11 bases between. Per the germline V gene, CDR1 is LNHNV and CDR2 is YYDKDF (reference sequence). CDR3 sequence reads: CATSRERAREETQYF. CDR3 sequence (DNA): TGTGCCACCAGCAGAGAGAGGGCGAGAGAAGAGACCCAGTACTTC.

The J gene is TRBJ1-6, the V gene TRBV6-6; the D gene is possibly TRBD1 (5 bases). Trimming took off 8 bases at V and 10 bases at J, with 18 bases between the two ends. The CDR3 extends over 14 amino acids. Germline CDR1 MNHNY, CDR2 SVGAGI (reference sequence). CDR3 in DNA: TGTGCCAGCGTCCAGACAGTGGTAGGATCACCCCTCCACTTT. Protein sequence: CASVQTVVGSPLHF.

This CDR3 is CASSELPGRNSPLHF. CDR3 DNA sequence: TGTGCCAGCAGTGAACTTCCGGGTCGGAATTCACCCCTCCACTTT. This rearrangement joins TRBV6-1 to TRBJ1-6; D remains ambiguous. CDR3 length: 15 amino acids. Trimming shortened V by 2 bases and J by 7 bases, and 12 bases separated the two germline ends. The germline V gene has CDR1 MNHNS and CDR2 SASEGT.

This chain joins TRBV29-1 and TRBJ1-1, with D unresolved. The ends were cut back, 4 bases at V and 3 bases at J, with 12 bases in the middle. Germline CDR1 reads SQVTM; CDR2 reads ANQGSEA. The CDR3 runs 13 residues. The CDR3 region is CSVAGKGDTEAFF. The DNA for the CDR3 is TGCAGCGTTGCGGGGAAAGGTGACACTGAAGCTTTCTTT.

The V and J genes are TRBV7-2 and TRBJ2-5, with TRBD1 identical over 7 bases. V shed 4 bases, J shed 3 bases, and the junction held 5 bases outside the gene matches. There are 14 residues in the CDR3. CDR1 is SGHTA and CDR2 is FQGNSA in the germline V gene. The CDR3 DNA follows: TGTGCCAGCAGCTGGGACAGAGTAAAAGAGACCCAGTACTTC. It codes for CASSWDRVKETQYF.

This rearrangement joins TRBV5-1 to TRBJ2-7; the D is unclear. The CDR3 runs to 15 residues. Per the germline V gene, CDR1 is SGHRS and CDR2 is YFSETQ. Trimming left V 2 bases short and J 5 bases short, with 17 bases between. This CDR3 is CASSFDFPNPDEQYF. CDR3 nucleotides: TGCGCCAGCAGCTTCGATTTCCCCAACCCTGACGAGCAGTACTTC. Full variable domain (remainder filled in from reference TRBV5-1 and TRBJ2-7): KAGVTQTPRYLIKTRGQQVTLSCSPISGHRSVSWYQQTPGQGLQFLFEYFSETQRNKGNFPGRFSGRQFSNSRSEMNVSTLELGDSALYLCASSFDFPNPDEQYFGPGTRLTVT.

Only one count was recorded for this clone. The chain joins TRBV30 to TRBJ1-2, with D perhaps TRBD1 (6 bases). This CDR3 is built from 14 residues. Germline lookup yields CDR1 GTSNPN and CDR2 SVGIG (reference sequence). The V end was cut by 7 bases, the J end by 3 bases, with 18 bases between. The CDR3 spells CALSQGSGDYGYTF. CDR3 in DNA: TGTGCCTTGTCTCAGGGGAGCGGCGACTATGGCTACACCTTC.

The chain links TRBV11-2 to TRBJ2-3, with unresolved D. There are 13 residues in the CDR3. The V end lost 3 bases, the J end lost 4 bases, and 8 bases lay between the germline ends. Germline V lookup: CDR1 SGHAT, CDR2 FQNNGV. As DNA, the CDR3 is TGTGCCAGCAGCTTCCCCACGGCAGATACGCAGTATTTT. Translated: CASSFPTADTQYF. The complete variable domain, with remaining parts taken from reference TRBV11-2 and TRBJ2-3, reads EAGVAQSPRYKIIEKRQSVAFWCNPISGHATLYWYQQILGQGPKLLIQFQNNGVVDDSQLPKDRFSAERLKGVDSTLKIQPAKLEDSAVYLCASSFPTADTQYFGPGTRLTVL.

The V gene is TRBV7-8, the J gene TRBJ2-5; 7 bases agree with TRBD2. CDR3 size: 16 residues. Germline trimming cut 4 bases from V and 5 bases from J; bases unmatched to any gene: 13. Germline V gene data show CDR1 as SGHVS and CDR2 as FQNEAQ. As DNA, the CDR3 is TGTGCCAGCAGCTCACGATTGGGGGGGTACGAGGAGACCCAGTACTTC. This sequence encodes CASSSRLGGYEETQYF.

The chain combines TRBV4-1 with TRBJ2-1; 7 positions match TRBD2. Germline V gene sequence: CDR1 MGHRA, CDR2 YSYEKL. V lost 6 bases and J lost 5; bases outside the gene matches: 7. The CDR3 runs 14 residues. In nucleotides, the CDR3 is TGCGCCAGCAGTCGCCCGGGGGGTAACAATGAGCAGTTCTTC. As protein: CASSRPGGNNEQFF.

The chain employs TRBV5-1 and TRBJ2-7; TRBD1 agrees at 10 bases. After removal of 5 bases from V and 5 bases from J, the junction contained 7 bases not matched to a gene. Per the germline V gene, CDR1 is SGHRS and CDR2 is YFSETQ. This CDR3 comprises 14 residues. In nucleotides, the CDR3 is TGCGCCAGCAGTTCCGGGACAGGGGCCCACGAGCAGTACTTC. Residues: CASSSGTGAHEQYF.

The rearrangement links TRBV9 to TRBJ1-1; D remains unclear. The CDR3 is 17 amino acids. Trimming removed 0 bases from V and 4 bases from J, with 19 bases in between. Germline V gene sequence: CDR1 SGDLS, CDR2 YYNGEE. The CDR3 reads CASSVEDKGQRATEAFF. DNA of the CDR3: TGTGCCAGCAGCGTAGAGGATAAGGGTCAGCGGGCCACTGAAGCTTTCTTT.

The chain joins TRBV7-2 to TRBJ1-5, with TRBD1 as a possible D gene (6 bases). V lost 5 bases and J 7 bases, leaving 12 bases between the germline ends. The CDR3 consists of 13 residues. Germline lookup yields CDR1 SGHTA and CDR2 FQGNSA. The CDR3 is CASSVTGGQPQHF. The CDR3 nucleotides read TGTGCCAGCAGCGTGACAGGAGGCCAGCCCCAGCATTTT.

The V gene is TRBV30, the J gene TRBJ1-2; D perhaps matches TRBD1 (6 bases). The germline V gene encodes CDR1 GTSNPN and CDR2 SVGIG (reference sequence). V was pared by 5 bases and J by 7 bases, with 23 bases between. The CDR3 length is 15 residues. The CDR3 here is CAWAVRRGAITGYTF. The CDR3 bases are TGTGCCTGGGCTGTACGTAGGGGGGCGATTACTGGCTACACCTTC. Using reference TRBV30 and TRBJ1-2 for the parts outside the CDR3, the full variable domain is SQTIHQWPATLVQPVGSPLSLECTVEGTSNPNLYWYRQAAGRGLQLLFYSVGIGQISSEVPQNLSASRPQDRQFILSSKKLLLSDSGFYLCAWAVRRGAITGYTFGSGTRLTVV.

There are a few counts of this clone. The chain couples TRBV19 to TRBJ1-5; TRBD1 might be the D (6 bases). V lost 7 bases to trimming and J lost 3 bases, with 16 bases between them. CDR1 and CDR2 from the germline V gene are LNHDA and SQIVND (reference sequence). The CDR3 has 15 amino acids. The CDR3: CASKPTGYANQPQHF. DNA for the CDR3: TGTGCCAGTAAACCAACAGGGTATGCCAATCAGCCCCAGCATTTT.

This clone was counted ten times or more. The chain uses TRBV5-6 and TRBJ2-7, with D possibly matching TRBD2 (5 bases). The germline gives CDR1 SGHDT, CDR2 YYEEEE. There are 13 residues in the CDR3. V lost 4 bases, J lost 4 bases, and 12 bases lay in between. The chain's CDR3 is CASSGRDRYEQYF. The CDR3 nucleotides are TGTGCCAGCAGCGGACGGGATAGATACGAGCAGTACTTC.

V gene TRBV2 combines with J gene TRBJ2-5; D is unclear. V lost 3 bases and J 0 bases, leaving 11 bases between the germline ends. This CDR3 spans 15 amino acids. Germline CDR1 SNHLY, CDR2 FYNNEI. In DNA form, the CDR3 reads TGTGCCAGCAGTGATCAGAATATAAACCAAGAGACCCAGTACTTC. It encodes CASSDQNINQETQYF. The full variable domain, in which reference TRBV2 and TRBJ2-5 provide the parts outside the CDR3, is EPEVTQTPSHQVTQMGQEVILRCVPISNHLYFYWYRQILGQKVEFLVSFYNNEISEKSEIFDDQFSVERPDGSNFTLKIRSTKLEDSAMYFCASSDQNINQETQYFGPGTRLLVL.

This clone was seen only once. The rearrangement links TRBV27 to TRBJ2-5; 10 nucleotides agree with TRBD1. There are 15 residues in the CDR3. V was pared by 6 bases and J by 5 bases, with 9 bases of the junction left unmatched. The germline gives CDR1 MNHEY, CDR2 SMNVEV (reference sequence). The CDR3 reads CASRIGTGDLETQYF. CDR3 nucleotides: TGTGCCAGCAGAATCGGGACAGGGGATTTGGAGACCCAGTACTTC.

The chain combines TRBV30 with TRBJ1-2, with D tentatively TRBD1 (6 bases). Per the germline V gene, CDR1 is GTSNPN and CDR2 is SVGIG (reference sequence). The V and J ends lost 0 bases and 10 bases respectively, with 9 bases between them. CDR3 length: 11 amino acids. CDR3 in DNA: TGTGCCTGGAGTGTCAGGGGACCCTACACCTTC. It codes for CAWSVRGPYTF. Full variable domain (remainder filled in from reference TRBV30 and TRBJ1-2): SQTIHQWPATLVQPVGSPLSLECTVEGTSNPNLYWYRQAAGRGLQLLFYSVGIGQISSEVPQNLSASRPQDRQFILSSKKLLLSDSGFYLCAWSVRGPYTFGSGTRLTVV.

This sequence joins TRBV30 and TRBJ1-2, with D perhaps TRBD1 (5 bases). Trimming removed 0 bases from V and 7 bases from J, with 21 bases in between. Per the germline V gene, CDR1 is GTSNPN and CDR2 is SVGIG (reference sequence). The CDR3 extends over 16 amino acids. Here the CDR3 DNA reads TGTGCCTGGAGTGTACCTCAGGGTTCGCGTGGAGTTGGCTACACCTTC. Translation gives CAWSVPQGSRGVGYTF.